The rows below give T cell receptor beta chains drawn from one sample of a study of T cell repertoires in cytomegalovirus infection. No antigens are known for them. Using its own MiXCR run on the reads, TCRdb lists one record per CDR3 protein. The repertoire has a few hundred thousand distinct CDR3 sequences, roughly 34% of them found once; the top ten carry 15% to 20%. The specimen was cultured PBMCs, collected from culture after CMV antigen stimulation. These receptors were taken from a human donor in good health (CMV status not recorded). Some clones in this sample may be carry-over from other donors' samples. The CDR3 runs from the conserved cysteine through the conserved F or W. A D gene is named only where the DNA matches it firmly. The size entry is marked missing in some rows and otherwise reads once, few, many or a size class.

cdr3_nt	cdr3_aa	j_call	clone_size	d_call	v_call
TGTGCCAGCAGCCTATTAATAGGAAACAGGGGAAGCTCCTACGAGCAGTACTTC	CASSLLIGNRGSSYEQYF	TRBJ2-7	few	TRBD1	TRBV7-2
TGTGCCAGCAGCTTTGGGGCCTTATTCGGAAACACTGAAGCTTTCTTT	CASSFGALFGNTEAFF	TRBJ1-1	few	.	TRBV7-2
TGTGCCAGTAGTATGAGGTGGGACAGGGGTAACACTGAAGCTTTCTTT	CASSMRWDRGNTEAFF	TRBJ1-1	.	TRBD1	TRBV19
TGTGCCAGCTCACCATTCACGCTAGCGGATCAAGAGACCCAGTACTTC	CASSPFTLADQETQYF	TRBJ2-5	once	TRBD2	TRBV18
TGTGCCAGCAGCCCCTCTAGTCGCACGCAGTATTTT	CASSPSSRTQYF	TRBJ2-3	few	.	TRBV7-2
TGTGCCACATACTCCGGCAATCAGCCCCAGCATTTT	CATYSGNQPQHF	TRBJ1-5	.	.	TRBV10-3
TGCAGTGCACCGGGACTAGCGGGAGGGCGCACAGATACGCAGTATTTT	CSAPGLAGGRTDTQYF	TRBJ2-3	.	TRBD2	TRBV20-1
TGTGCTAGTGGCTCGGGACAAACAGATACGCAGTATTTT	CASGSGQTDTQYF	TRBJ2-3	.	.	TRBV12-5
TGCAGTGCAAAGACTAGCGGGAGGCTTTACGAGCAGTACTTC	CSAKTSGRLYEQYF	TRBJ2-7	.	TRBD2	TRBV20-1
TGCAGTGCTAGAAGCGGGGGGCGGTCTGGCTACACCTTC	CSARSGGRSGYTF	TRBJ1-2	.	.	TRBV20-1
TGTGCCAGCAGTTACTCAGGGGACGGCACTGAAGCTTTCTTT	CASSYSGDGTEAFF	TRBJ1-1	.	.	TRBV6-5
TGTGCCAGCAGCCCGACAGGGATCTACAATGAGCAGTTCTTC	CASSPTGIYNEQFF	TRBJ2-1	many	TRBD1	TRBV7-9
TGTGCCAGTAGTAATCGCCAGGGGACTCCAGCTTTCTTT	CASSNRQGTPAFF	TRBJ1-1	few	.	TRBV19
TGTGCCAGCAGTTATAGGACAGGGTACACCGGGGAGCTGTTTTTT	CASSYRTGYTGELFF	TRBJ2-2	few	TRBD1	TRBV7-2
TGTGCCAGCAGCCTCGTCGGGTTGAGGGAGGCTTTCTTT	CASSLVGLREAFF	TRBJ1-1	.	.	TRBV7-2
TGTGCCAGCAGTTACATCGGCAGGGGGACTGGCTACACCTTC	CASSYIGRGTGYTF	TRBJ1-2	once	TRBD1	TRBV6-5
TGCGCCAGCAGCCGTATCGGTGACTCTGGAAACACCATATATTTT	CASSRIGDSGNTIYF	TRBJ1-3	.	.	TRBV4-1